This T cell receptor beta chain comes out of a study of Ad26.COV2.S vaccination and SARS-CoV-2 variants. General study findings and limits: It was found that vaccine and placebo recipients had similar non-spike TCR breadth.

Germline lookup yields CDR1 SSHAT and CDR2 FNYEAQ (reference sequence). The CDR3 spans 15 residues. Unmatched junction bases numbered 6, after V lost 0 bases and J lost 4 bases. Described treatment: roughly 19 received Ad26.COV2.S at low or high dose, single or two shots; a few received placebo; per-sample allocation not given. On day 63 after the first injection, vaccine and placebo recipients gave samples. An adult donor aged 18-55 years was enrolled in Boston. Concerning this clone: The antigen is unknown.

The table came from immunoSEQ multiplex PCR; TCRdb's copy has only in-frame clones and leaves some out. The table shows 500,000 or so clones, with approximately 92% occurring only once. The rearrangement joins TRBV7-7 to TRBJ2-7; 7 nucleotides align to TRBD1. This receptor was obtained from a person aged 18-65 years who received the Ad26.COV2.S COVID-19 vaccine or a placebo. The sequencing here drew on peripheral blood, taken in a trial of Ad26.COV2.S vaccine versus placebo. The CDR3 nucleotides read TGTGCCAGCAGCTTAGCTGCCGGGACAGATTACGAGCAGTACTTC. This codes for CASSLAAGTDYEQYF.